This T cell receptor (beta chain) stems from a study of T cells in Graves' hyperthyroidism and ophthalmopathy (dated by TCRdb to between 2018 and 2021). The study in broad terms: To identify TCR V-J signatures that set the groups apart, the researchers used a discovery cohort of 95 to 100 patients, made up of 40 to 45 with Graves' ophthalmopathy and about 59 with stable Graves' hyperthyroidism. Whether ophthalmopathy could be predicted prospectively was tested in an independent validation cohort made up of about 20 hyperthyroidism patients plus 17 patients who later progressed to ophthalmopathy. For training and testing, the roughly 93 patients in the discovery cohort were randomly divided in a 7:3 ratio. In addition, the study compared T-cell repertoires in thyroid tissue and in blood from six Graves' hyperthyroidism patients. After blood sampling, hyperthyroidism patients were treated with methimazole at a starting dose of 30 mg daily, and ophthalmopathy patients were treated with high-dose intravenous methylprednisolone. The paper reports TCR Vbeta CDR3 sequencing of some 140 peripheral blood samples: approximately 41 ophthalmopathy, fewer than 80 hyperthyroidism and approximately 17 progressor patients.

Beyond this particular receptor, the publication reports: No statistical method was used to set the sample size in advance, and investigators knew the group allocation. In validation, progression to ophthalmopathy was predicted by the model with approximately 67% sensitivity and roughly 76% specificity, a median of approximately 6.5 months before onset. Blood samples also contained most of the expanded thyroid clonotypes (frequency above 0.001), which suggests that blood repertoires may reflect thyroid immune responses. In cross-validation, a model built on a 13 V-J signature told ophthalmopathy apart from stable hyperthyroidism with under 90% sensitivity and around 83% specificity, and in testing the same model reached 80%/75%.

Stable Graves' hyperthyroidism was defined as the absence of progression to ophthalmopathy over 18 months of follow-up. Hyperthyroidism patients were newly diagnosed, with disease duration under 2 months, and aged 18 to 65 years. The study excluded patients with uncontrolled infections, other autoimmune diseases, pregnancy or lactation. Diagnoses were established on the basis of clinical symptoms, serum thyroxine and TRAb, thyroid ultrasound, and orbital computed tomography. Total RNA was extracted using Trizol reagent, and RNA quality was assessed on an Agilent 2100 Bioanalyzer. Note on this clonotype: The target of this receptor is not known. Base quality data are lacking; no much larger clone is found one base away.

The TCR beta CDR3 regions were amplified from the RNA transcripts. The TCR CDR3 was subjected to a first round of RT-PCR using the HTBI primer set and the Qiagen OneStep RT-PCR kit. A second multiplex PCR round built the libraries, followed by size selection and purification. Sequencing of the libraries was done on an Illumina HiSeq2000 using paired-end 100 bp reads. The authors processed their data as follows. SOAPnuke was used to process the raw data, removing reads that contained adapters or uncalled bases, had a mean Phred below 15, or lacked an exact match to the constant primer or identifier. High-quality paired reads were merged using COPE v1.2.5, and each unique nucleotide sequence was defined as a clonotype. MiTCR v1.1 was used to align clonotypes to the IMGT TRBV, TRBD and TRBJ reference segments. The analysis was restricted to V-J combinations with a frequency above 0.0001, which together covered over 99% of the repertoires. The TCS score was defined as F50 (clonal expansion) divided by E x V (chaos), with BLOSUM62-based TCRdist calculated between CDR3 peptides within each V-J. Welch's t-statistics and random forest reduced roughly 530 V-J features to 10 to 15, which were used in a naive Bayes classifier (R e1071). Thyroid-blood repertoire similarity was quantified with the Morisita-Horn index. TCRdb applied fastp at Q25 and MiXCR to the public reads, then kept only in-frame beta chains. Here each entry gathers all rows of one CDR3 protein and keeps the most common genes and DNA. The V and J calls, along with clone size, are taken from TCRdb and not from the paper's own processing. Counted in this sample were 500,000 to 600,000 distinct CDR3 sequences; about half of them appeared once. The ten top clones hold more than 7.5% of the sample.

From V the trimming removes 4 bases and from J it removes 6 bases, while the gene matches leave 10 bases of the junction unaccounted for. The germline V gene gives CDR1 as MNHEY and CDR2 as SVGEGT. The CDR3 spans 15 residues, from the cysteine through the phenylalanine. Left in the record is the CDR3 DNA by itself, 45 bases read in frame from the first base. The clonotype originates from a woman younger than 30 with Graves' hyperthyroidism. The sequence joins TRBV6-2 or TRBV6-3 to TRBJ2-7; TRBD1 fits 9 bases in the junction. Sample: peripheral blood or thyroid tissue (not recorded which). The bases read TGTGCCAGCAGTTTAACCTCCGGGACAGGGAGCGAGCAGTACTTC. Its amino acids are CASSLTSGTGSEQYF.